Reported below is one T cell receptor beta chain. Its antigen is not known. These data belong to a study of T cells in localized non-small cell lung cancer. Germline CDR1 is SGHTA and CDR2 is FQGNSA. The V end lost 1 base, the J end lost 2 bases, and 12 bases lay between the germline ends. This CDR3 spans 16 amino acids. Clones were sequenced by immunoSEQ multiplex PCR, and TCRdb holds only the in-frame ones, with some missing. The repertoire includes approximately 30,000 clones, 87% of them detected once, and about 17% sits in the top ten. Study results and caveats: Longer overall survival was seen with higher T cell density measured in blood.

The input for sequencing was peripheral blood mononuclear cells, taken before any cancer treatment. The sequence was obtained from a man aged 40 to 70 with stage III lung adenocarcinoma. V and J are TRBV7-2 and TRBJ2-4; D is ambiguous. The CDR3, as DNA: TGTGCCAGCAGCTTAGTCTGGGGATGGACCAAAAACATTCAGTACTTC. The encoded protein is CASSLVWGWTKNIQYF.